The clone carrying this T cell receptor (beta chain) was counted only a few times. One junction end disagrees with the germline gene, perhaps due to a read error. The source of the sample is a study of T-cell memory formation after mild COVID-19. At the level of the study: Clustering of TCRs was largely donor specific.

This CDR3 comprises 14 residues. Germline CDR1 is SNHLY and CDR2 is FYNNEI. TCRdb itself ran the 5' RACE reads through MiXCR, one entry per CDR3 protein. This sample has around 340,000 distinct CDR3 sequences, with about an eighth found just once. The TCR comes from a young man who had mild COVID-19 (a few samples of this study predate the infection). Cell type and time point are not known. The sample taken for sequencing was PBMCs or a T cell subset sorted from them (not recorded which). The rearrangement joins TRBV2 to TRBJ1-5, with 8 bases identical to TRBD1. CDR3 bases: TGTGCCAGCAGGGAAGACAGGGGCGGACAGCCCCAGCATTTT. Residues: CASREDRGGQPQHF.